This T cell receptor (beta chain) originates from a study of blood T cell repertoires in COVID-19. Study as a whole: Researchers got acute and convalescent COVID-19 samples from the United States, Italy and Spain.

The method was immunoSEQ multiplex PCR; TCRdb's version includes in-frame clones alone and lacks a portion of them. The repertoire holds about 87,000 clones, with about 83% as singletons. V lost 5 bases to trimming and J lost 1 base, with 14 bases between them. This CDR3 has 15 amino acids. CDR1 and CDR2 from the germline V gene are SGHNT and YENEEA. Sequenced input: peripheral blood. The source is a woman aged 65 to 85 with acute or convalescent COVID-19. This sequence joins TRBV11-3 and TRBJ1-1; D possibly corresponds to TRBD1 (6 bases). The CDR3: CASSPSIQGNTEAFF. The CDR3 bases are TGTGCCAGCAGCCCTTCTATACAGGGGAACACTGAAGCTTTCTTT.